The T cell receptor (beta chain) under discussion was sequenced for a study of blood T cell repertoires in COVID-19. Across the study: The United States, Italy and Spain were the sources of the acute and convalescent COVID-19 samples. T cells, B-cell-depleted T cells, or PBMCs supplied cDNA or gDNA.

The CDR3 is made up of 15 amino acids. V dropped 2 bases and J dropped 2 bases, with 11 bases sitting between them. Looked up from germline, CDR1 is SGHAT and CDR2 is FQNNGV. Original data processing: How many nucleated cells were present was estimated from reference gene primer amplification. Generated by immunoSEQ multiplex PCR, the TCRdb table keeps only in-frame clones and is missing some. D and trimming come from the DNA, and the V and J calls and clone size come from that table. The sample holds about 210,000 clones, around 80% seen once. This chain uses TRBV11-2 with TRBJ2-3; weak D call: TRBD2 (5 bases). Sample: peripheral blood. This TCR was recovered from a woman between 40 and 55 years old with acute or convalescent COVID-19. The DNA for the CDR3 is TGTGCCAGCAGCTTAAAACTAGAACTCACAGATACGCAGTATTTT. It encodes CASSLKLELTDTQYF.